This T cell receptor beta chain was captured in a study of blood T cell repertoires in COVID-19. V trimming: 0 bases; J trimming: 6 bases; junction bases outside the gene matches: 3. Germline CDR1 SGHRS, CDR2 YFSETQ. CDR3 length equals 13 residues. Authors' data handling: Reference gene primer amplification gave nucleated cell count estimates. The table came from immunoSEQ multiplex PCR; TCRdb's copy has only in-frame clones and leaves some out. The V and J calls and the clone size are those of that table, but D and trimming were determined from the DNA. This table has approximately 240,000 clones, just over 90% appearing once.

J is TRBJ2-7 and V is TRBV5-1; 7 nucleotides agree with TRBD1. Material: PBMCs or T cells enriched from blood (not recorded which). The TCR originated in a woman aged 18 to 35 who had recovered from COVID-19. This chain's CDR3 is CASSLGQGFEQYF. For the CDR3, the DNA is TGCGCCAGCAGCTTGGGACAGGGTTTCGAGCAGTACTTC.